The rows below give T cell receptor beta chains drawn from one sample of a study of technical replicates of blood from several donors. The table came from immunoSEQ multiplex PCR; TCRdb's copy has only in-frame clones and leaves some out. Counted here are some 85,000 clones, 96% occurring once; the ten biggest clones make up about 0.31%. The sequencing input was T cells isolated from PBMCs. The receptors here all came from a human donor in good health. CDR3s include the opening cysteine and the closing phenylalanine or tryptophan. Fields, in order: clone size, D gene, J gene, CDR3 length, V gene, CDR3 DNA, CDR3 protein. A D gene is named only where the DNA matches it firmly. Part of the rows lack a size; the others show once, few, many or a class for expanded clones.

abundance: NA; d_gene: NA; j_gene: TRBJ1-1; len: 13; v_gene: TRBV18; CDR3nt: TGTGCCAGCTCACCACTGGGGCTGACTGAAGCTTTCTTT; CDR3aa: CASSPLGLTEAFF
abundance: NA; d_gene: TRBD2; j_gene: TRBJ2-7; len: 15; v_gene: TRBV30; CDR3nt: TGTGCCTGGAGTGGGAACGGGAGGGGAGTTTACGAGCAGTACTTC; CDR3aa: CAWSGNGRGVYEQYF
abundance: NA; d_gene: NA; j_gene: TRBJ1-5; len: 14; v_gene: TRBV2; CDR3nt: TGTGCCAGCAGAGATGACTTTCCTAATCAGCCCCAGCATTTT; CDR3aa: CASRDDFPNQPQHF
abundance: NA; d_gene: TRBD1; j_gene: TRBJ1-2; len: 15; v_gene: TRBV11-1; CDR3nt: TGTGCCAGCAGCTTAACAGGGGGTGAACCCTATGGCTACACCTTC; CDR3aa: CASSLTGGEPYGYTF
abundance: once; d_gene: NA; j_gene: TRBJ1-5; len: 13; v_gene: TRBV7-9; CDR3nt: TGTGCCAGCAGCTTAGAAGGGGATCAGCCCCAGCATTTT; CDR3aa: CASSLEGDQPQHF
abundance: NA; d_gene: TRBD1; j_gene: TRBJ2-3; len: 18; v_gene: TRBV7-6; CDR3nt: TGTGCCAGCAGCTCCCTCCCGGACGGGACAGGCTTAACAGATACGCAGTATTTT; CDR3aa: CASSSLPDGTGLTDTQYF
abundance: NA; d_gene: NA; j_gene: TRBJ2-5; len: 12; v_gene: TRBV30; CDR3nt: TGTGCCTGGAGGCCAGATCAAGAGACCCAGTACTTC; CDR3aa: CAWRPDQETQYF
abundance: NA; d_gene: TRBD1; j_gene: TRBJ2-7; len: 15; v_gene: TRBV19; CDR3nt: TGTGCCAGTAGTATAAGCGTGACAGGGGTCATCGAGCAGTACTTC; CDR3aa: CASSISVTGVIEQYF
abundance: NA; d_gene: TRBD2; j_gene: TRBJ2-3; len: 16; v_gene: TRBV30; CDR3nt: TGTGCCTGGAGTCTCCTTACTAGCGGGGGCACAGATACGCAGTATTTT; CDR3aa: CAWSLLTSGGTDTQYF
abundance: NA; d_gene: NA; j_gene: TRBJ1-2; len: 14; v_gene: TRBV19; CDR3nt: TGTGCCAGTAGTACCCGACAGGACCACTATGGCTACACCTTC; CDR3aa: CASSTRQDHYGYTF
abundance: NA; d_gene: NA; j_gene: TRBJ1-1; len: 15; v_gene: TRBV7-2; CDR3nt: TGTGCCAGCAGCCCAGCGGGGGAAATGAACACTGAAGCTTTCTTT; CDR3aa: CASSPAGEMNTEAFF
abundance: NA; d_gene: TRBD1; j_gene: TRBJ1-1; len: 15; v_gene: TRBV7-2; CDR3nt: TGTGCCAGCAGCTTTGGGGGCCAGGGGGGCACTGAAGCTTTCTTT; CDR3aa: CASSFGGQGGTEAFF
abundance: few; d_gene: TRBD2; j_gene: TRBJ2-7; len: 14; v_gene: TRBV7-2; CDR3nt: TGTGCCAGCAGCTGGACTAGCGGCCCCTACGAGCAGTACTTC; CDR3aa: CASSWTSGPYEQYF
abundance: NA; d_gene: NA; j_gene: TRBJ2-7; len: 15; v_gene: TRBV5-8; CDR3nt: TGTGCCAGCAGCTTGGAGGGGTTTCCGACCTACGAGCAGTACTTC; CDR3aa: CASSLEGFPTYEQYF
abundance: NA; d_gene: NA; j_gene: TRBJ2-7; len: 15; v_gene: TRBV11-3; CDR3nt: TGTGCCAGCAGCTTATGGGGGCTAGAAACCTACGAGCAGTACTTC; CDR3aa: CASSLWGLETYEQYF
abundance: NA; d_gene: TRBD2; j_gene: TRBJ2-1; len: 16; v_gene: TRBV9; CDR3nt: TGTGCCAGCAGCGTACGGACTAGCGGTTATTACAATGAGCAGTTCTTC; CDR3aa: CASSVRTSGYYNEQFF
abundance: NA; d_gene: TRBD1; j_gene: TRBJ1-1; len: 13; v_gene: TRBV27; CDR3nt: TGTGCCAGCAGTGGCCAGGGGGCCTCTGAAGCTTTCTTT; CDR3aa: CASSGQGASEAFF
abundance: NA; d_gene: TRBD1; j_gene: TRBJ2-5; len: 13; v_gene: TRBV11-3; CDR3nt: TGTGCCAGCAGCGGGACAGGGGGGGAGACCCAGTACTTC; CDR3aa: CASSGTGGETQYF
abundance: NA; d_gene: NA; j_gene: TRBJ2-7; len: 14; v_gene: TRBV7-9; CDR3nt: TGTGCCAGCAGCCTCGAGACAGTATCAAGCGAGCAGTACTTC; CDR3aa: CASSLETVSSEQYF
abundance: NA; d_gene: NA; j_gene: TRBJ2-1; len: 16; v_gene: TRBV9; CDR3nt: TGTGCCAGCAGCGTAGATAGTAGGAGCTCCTACAATGAGCAGTTCTTC; CDR3aa: CASSVDSRSSYNEQFF
abundance: NA; d_gene: NA; j_gene: TRBJ2-7; len: 13; v_gene: TRBV30; CDR3nt: TGTGCCCTGAAGACCGAGGAACTCTACGAGCAGTACTTC; CDR3aa: CALKTEELYEQYF
abundance: NA; d_gene: NA; j_gene: TRBJ2-7; len: 12; v_gene: TRBV30; CDR3nt: TGTGCCTGGAGTGTACAGCACTACGAGCAGTACTTC; CDR3aa: CAWSVQHYEQYF
abundance: NA; d_gene: NA; j_gene: TRBJ1-2; len: 15; v_gene: TRBV5-1; CDR3nt: TGCGCCAGCAGGCAAACGGACAGCCAACTCTATGGCTACACCTTC; CDR3aa: CASRQTDSQLYGYTF